This entry lists 16 T cell receptor beta chains sequenced from one sample in a study of blood T cells in healthy people across ages. Primers used in a second PCR of about 6 to 12 cycles were a sample-barcoded 5' primer and a J-beta primer mix. TCRdb re-called the 5' RACE reads with MiXCR, one entry per CDR3 protein. The sample has roughly 800,000 distinct CDR3 sequences, 20% to 25% seen once. This same sample was also part of a study on T cells of mothers and their children.

Sequenced input: blood. These receptors were collected from a boy aged 5-17 years in good health.

This clonotype occurred many times. The chain uses TRBV7-8 and TRBJ1-5; TRBD1 is a possible D gene (5 bases). This CDR3 has 14 amino acids. CDR1 SGHVS and CDR2 FQNEAQ come from the germline V gene. With 5 bases removed from V and 2 bases from J, the gap between germline ends came to 10 bases. CDR3 DNA sequence: TGTGCCAGCAGCCTGGGGGTGGGCAATCAGCCCCAGCATTTT. Its protein product is CASSLGVGNQPQHF. The variable domain in full, with the rest retrieved from reference TRBV7-8 and TRBJ1-5, is GAGVSQSPRYKVAKRGQDVALRCDPISGHVSLFWYQQALGQGPEFLTYFQNEAQLDKSGLPSDRFFAERPEGSVSTLKIQRTQQEDSAVYLCASSLGVGNQPQHFGDGTRLSIL.

This clonotype was recorded at least ten times. CDR3 sequence reads: CASSADTDTQYF. For the CDR3, the DNA is TGTGCCAGCAGCGCCGACACAGATACGCAGTATTTT. The chain has TRBV9 and TRBJ2-3; D uncertain. V lost 3 bases and J 2 bases, leaving 4 bases between the germline ends. Germline CDR1 reads SGDLS; CDR2 reads YYNGEE. The CDR3 covers 12 residues.

The V gene is TRBV7-3, the J gene TRBJ2-1; 9 positions match TRBD1. Per the germline V gene, CDR1 is SGHTA and CDR2 is FQGTGA. The CDR3 is 16 residues long. Trimming removed 4 bases from V and 8 bases from J; junction bases left unmatched: 12. CDR3 nucleotide sequence: TGTGCCAGCAGCTCGGGGGCGGGACAGGGCTCCGATGAGCAGTTCTTC. It translates to CASSSGAGQGSDEQFF.

This clonotype was counted at least ten times. This chain uses TRBV27 with TRBJ1-5; D remains ambiguous. CDR1 is MNHEY, CDR2 SMNVEV, per germline (reference sequence). The V end lost 6 bases, the J end lost 6 bases, and 12 bases lay between the germline ends. The CDR3 runs 13 residues. The DNA for the CDR3 is TGTGCCAGCAGCCAAGGATGGGGTCAGCCCCAGCATTTT. Its translation: CASSQGWGQPQHF.

This clonotype turned up a few times. This chain links TRBV29-1 with TRBJ2-3; 13 bases are shared with TRBD2. This CDR3 is 20 amino acids long. The ends lost 0 bases at V and 5 bases at J; junction bases unmatched: 17. Germline V lookup: CDR1 SQVTM, CDR2 ANQGSEA. In DNA form, the CDR3 reads TGCAGCGTTGAAGAAGGGGACAGGACACTAGCGGGAGGGCTAGGAGATACGCAGTATTTT. Translating gives CSVEEGDRTLAGGLGDTQYF.

This clonotype was observed once. The rearrangement joins TRBV7-2 to TRBJ2-1, with D possibly matching TRBD1 (6 bases). V gave up 5 bases and J gave up 5 bases, with 16 bases separating them. This CDR3 is 15 amino acids long. CDR1 and CDR2 from the germline V gene are SGHTA and FQGNSA. For the CDR3, the DNA is TGTGCCAGCAGCGTCCAGGGGCGGGTGGACAATGAGCAGTTCTTC. Its protein is CASSVQGRVDNEQFF.

This clonotype turned up a few times. The CDR3, as DNA: TGTGCCAGCAGCTTAGCGCCCGGGGTAGAAACCGGGGAGCTGTTTTTT. As protein: CASSLAPGVETGELFF. This chain joins TRBV7-9 and TRBJ2-2, with a weak D call TRBD2 (5 bases). The CDR3 extends over 16 amino acids. From germline, CDR1 is SEHNR and CDR2 FQNEAQ (reference sequence). V shed 0 bases and J shed 5 bases, with 13 bases lying between them.

V is TRBV14 and J is TRBJ2-7, with a tentative D call TRBD1 (6 bases). The CDR3 has 15 residues. V was cut by 3 bases and J by 3 bases, with 15 bases left in between. Germline assignment: CDR1 SGHDN and CDR2 FVKESK. The CDR3 here is CASSHGTPRFYEQYF. CDR3 DNA: TGTGCCAGCAGCCATGGGACACCGAGATTCTACGAGCAGTACTTC.

This clonotype was counted between two and nine times. V usage is TRBV29-1 and J usage is TRBJ2-7, with D possibly matching TRBD1 (5 bases). CDR3 length: 13 amino acids. From germline, CDR1 is SQVTM and CDR2 ANQGSEA. V was pared by 4 bases and J by 3 bases, with 13 bases between. The CDR3 sequence: CSVVVQGSYEQYF. The DNA for the CDR3 is TGCAGCGTTGTGGTGCAGGGAAGCTACGAGCAGTACTTC.

V gene TRBV20-1 combines with J gene TRBJ2-3; TRBD1 is a possible D gene (5 bases). V was shortened by 4 bases and J by 0 bases, with 8 bases between the two germline ends. Per the germline V gene, CDR1 is DFQATT and CDR2 is SNEGSKA (reference sequence). The length of the CDR3 is 13 residues. CDR3 nucleotides: TGCAGTGCTACAGGGTTCAGCACAGATACGCAGTATTTT. Amino acid sequence: CSATGFSTDTQYF.

There are many counts of this clonotype. The chain recombines TRBV7-3 with TRBJ2-1; 7 nucleotides align to TRBD1. The V gene's germline CDR1 is SGHTA and CDR2 FQGTGA. This CDR3 contains 14 residues. The V segment lost 5 bases and the J segment 6 bases; nucleotides outside the gene matches: 7. The CDR3 nucleotides read TGTGCCAGCAGCCAAGGGGGCTCCCTCAATGAGCAGTTCTTC. It translates to CASSQGGSLNEQFF.

V and J are TRBV20-1 and TRBJ2-5; D not certain. Looked up from germline, CDR1 is DFQATT and CDR2 is SNEGSKA (reference sequence). The CDR3 is 11 amino acids. V lost 4 bases to trimming and J lost 3 bases, with 6 bases between them. The CDR3 here is CSATRKETQYF. CDR3 DNA: TGCAGTGCTACCAGAAAAGAGACCCAGTACTTC.

This clonotype was seen more than once but under ten times. J is TRBJ1-2 and V is TRBV12-3 or TRBV12-4; D not certain. V lost 5 bases and J 0 bases, leaving 13 bases between the germline ends. The length of the CDR3 is 15 residues. Here the CDR3 reads CASSLYWLPNYGYTF. DNA of the CDR3: TGTGCCAGCAGTCTGTACTGGCTCCCTAACTATGGCTACACCTTC.

This chain links TRBV28 with TRBJ2-5; D is unresolved. The CDR3 consists of 12 residues. V lost 7 bases, J lost 9 bases, and 15 bases lay in between. The germline V gene has CDR1 MDHEN and CDR2 SYDVKM. DNA for the CDR3: TGTGCCAGCACCGACTCCGAGAGGTCCCAGTACTTC. Translated: CASTDSERSQYF. The whole variable domain, remainder taken from reference TRBV28 and TRBJ2-5, is DVKVTQSSRYLVKRTGEKVFLECVQDMDHENMFWYRQDPGLGLRLIYFSYDVKMKEKGDIPEGYSVSREKKERFSLILESASTNQTSMYLCASTDSERSQYFGPGTRLLVL.

In nucleotides, the CDR3 is TGCAGTGCTATCACATCGGTGGGCACTAATGAAAAACTGTTTTTT. This translates into CSAITSVGTNEKLFF. J is TRBJ1-4 and V is TRBV20-1; D is uncertain. The germline V gene has CDR1 DFQATT and CDR2 SNEGSKA (reference sequence). The V gene lost 4 bases and the J gene lost 2 bases, with 14 bases spanning the gap. This CDR3 contains 15 residues.

The genes are TRBV20-1 and TRBJ2-4; 8 positions agree with TRBD2. Germline V lookup: CDR1 DFQATT, CDR2 SNEGSKA (reference sequence). The CDR3 sequence is 13 residues long. Germline trimming cut 4 bases from V and 5 bases from J; bases unmatched to any gene: 4. CDR3 protein: CSAIAGGQNIQYF. CDR3 DNA: TGCAGTGCTATTGCGGGGGGTCAAAACATTCAGTACTTC.